This TCR beta chain was identified in a study of cytomegalovirus exposure and HLA in healthy donors (dated by TCRdb to about 2017). In the study overall: According to an earlier analysis of 550 to 750 of the donors, 150 million to 200 million T cells yielded 95 million to 140 million unique TCR beta sequences and approximately 300 Gb of sequence data. To study patterns of TCR occurrence, a later analysis re-analyzed previously published TCR beta repertoires from around 660 donors and added high-resolution HLA genotyping. The study aimed to test whether signatures of past pathogen exposure could be identified by cataloging public T cell receptors. Rather than using new phenotypic data, the later analysis identified candidate immune exposures from TCR beta sequences and from how often those sequences occurred across donors. The genetic ancestry cluster associated with self-reported Caucasian donors included 81% of the roughly 400 genotyped donors. An earlier analysis of 587 of the donors used high-throughput TCR beta sequencing to judge whether each TCR beta V gene segment behaved as functional or pseudogenic. Typing coverage varied by locus: about 620-640 donors for A, B, C, DRB1 and DQB1; approximately 520 for DQA1; more than 600 for DPA1; approximately 450 for DPB1. The study profiled the T cell repertoires of hundreds of subjects by immunosequencing and related them to cytomegalovirus serostatus. Alongside the repertoire data, information on donor age, sex, ethnicity and CMV serostatus was compiled. Roughly 5 DR-DQ haplotypes were handled as single units for association and clustering, since linkage in the cohort was strong. An early release that covered 640 HLA-typed donors contained around 300 gigabases of sequencing data and roughly 84 million unique TCR sequences. HLA typing included class I and class II loci at four-digit resolution. In a later genetic analysis, genome-wide SNP genotypes for about 55% of the roughly 700 donors were used, and that subset was treated as a discovery cohort. Besides the first cohort of roughly 640 subjects, a separate validation cohort made up of 120 different subjects was used. Among 398 genotyped donors of the cohort, an average of 235,054 unique TCR beta nucleotide sequences were sequenced per donor, around 20% of them non-productive. High-throughput TCR immunosequencing, statistical association of individual TCRs with disease status, and machine learning were combined to predict cytomegalovirus infection status. Every discovery cohort repertoire had been produced on one sequencing platform. The research as a whole found: Several of the top co-occurrence clusters appeared to be linked to parvovirus B19, influenza, CMV and Epstein-Barr virus, according to a later analysis. Only TCR beta chains were sequenced in this cohort, and the absence of alpha or paired-chain data limited detectable features. When HLA alleles, especially DR and DQ, strongly co-occurred, attributing TCR associations to individual alleles was difficult. A further reported finding was that TCR beta sequences accurately predicted the HLA-A and HLA-B alleles for most subjects in the first cohort. The presence/absence analyses assumed that sequencing depth was roughly uniform across donors, and that assumption may not be true. An earlier analysis of several hundred of the donors showed that most TCR beta V segments appeared in productive rearrangements either about 87% or about 30% of the time, which broadly matched IMGT annotations. A cluster of highly shared sequence variants was judged likely to represent a technical artifact of the sequencing pipeline. Because HLA typing was missing for some donors at each locus, association tests included only the typed subset. It was suggested by the authors that the approach could potentially be generalized to other disease states and immunological phenotypes. V-gene and J-gene trimming of TCR beta chains was associated with a missense DCLRE1C variant in a later genetic analysis, and the association was replicated in an independent cohort. Correlated functional status among segregating V segments might reflect linkage disequilibrium, but an unknown experimental factor could not be ruled out. A later analysis associated some 17,000 TCR beta sequences with specific HLA alleles at a false discovery rate of 0.05. The study listed around 160 TCR beta chains as associated with cytomegalovirus. In a later analysis, HLA-associated TCR beta chains showed more clonal expansion and lower generation probabilities than non-associated chains that were equally common. Most TCR sequences were seen in very few donors, while some public TCRs were found in many individuals. The earlier analysis of about 600 of the donors excluded 15 to 20 rarely observed V segments, including chromosome 9 orphons, because counts were too low. According to a later analysis, TCR association rates differed among HLA loci, with DRB1 alleles showing the most associated TCRs and HLA-C alleles showing the fewest. A later analysis found that most CMV-associated TCR beta chains appeared HLA-restricted, with HLA associations seemingly driven largely by CMV exposure. Immune exposure information for the cohort was limited to CMV serostatus. Some IMGT-functional V segments, including TRBV6-2 and TRBV6-3, could not be told apart with the 87-base-pair reads, so those segments were excluded. The classifier was reported to diagnose cytomegalovirus status with high specificity and sensitivity in both the original and validation cohorts. A later genetic analysis reported fewer N-insertions in productive TCRs among donors in an Asian-associated ancestry cluster than the roughly 700-donor mean. Three of the identified cytomegalovirus-associated TCR beta chains were confirmed in vitro to be specific for cytomegalovirus antigens.

The library relied on the immunoSEQ multiplex PCR assay. The multiplex PCR relied on a mix of 60 forward primers for TCR Vbeta segments and 13 reverse primers for TCR Jbeta segments. The CDR3 region of rearranged TCR beta genes was amplified from genomic DNA by a multiplex PCR assay. The amplified TCR beta libraries were sequenced on the Illumina HiSeq System as 87-base-pair reads. As for the original processing: In a later analysis, approximately 74 million unique TCR beta chains were counted across the roughly 610 repertoires, and around 10 million of these chains were shared by at least two donors. Raw reads were error-corrected and collapsed into unique sequences with a nearest-neighbor algorithm that merged closely related sequences to remove PCR and sequencing errors. Alignment of CDR3 sequences to IMGT reference sequences was used to assign V, D and J gene segments. Each retained sequence needed at least a six-nucleotide match to both a V gene segment and a J gene segment. Rearrangements were classified as productive when the CDR3 lacked stop codons and remained in frame with V and J, and all other rearrangements were classified as non-productive. CDR3 was defined by IMGT convention, running from the second conserved V-encoded cysteine to the conserved J-encoded phenylalanine. The earlier analysis of 550 to 650 of the donors excluded any sequence lacking an unambiguous match to a single V gene segment. In an earlier analysis of 450 to 750 of the donors, a V segment was called functional when productive rearrangements were above 56.7%, and segregating when the standard deviation between donors exceeded 5%. A statistical classification framework was built for diagnosing cytomegalovirus status from the catalog of TCR beta chain sequences. A later analysis assigned V and J genes by comparing TCR nucleotide sequences with IMGT/GENE-DB human TR gene sequences. In a later analysis, CDR3 sequences and most-parsimonious VDJ recombination scenarios were assigned using the TCRdist pipeline. In a later analysis, each TCR beta chain was defined by its CDR3 amino acid sequence together with its V-gene family, and reads without a unique V-gene family were excluded. To address suspected cross-contamination and a sequencing artifact, a later analysis removed some 620 highly shared, low-generation-probability nucleotide sequences. A later analysis calculated a clonal expansion index for each public chain from normalized within-repertoire ranks of inferred template counts. In a later analysis, generation probabilities were computed with a VDJ recombination model fitted to out-of-frame rearrangements, and the resulting probabilities were checked against IGoR. In a later analysis, hypergeometric tests were used to score TCR-TCR, TCR-HLA and TCR-CMV co-occurrence, with a repertoire-size bias correction applied to TCR pairs. To estimate false discovery rates, a later analysis permuted the HLA or CMV assignments 20 times. In a later analysis, co-occurring TCRs were grouped with DBSCAN, and TCRdist sequence similarity was added when clustering was performed within HLA-allele-positive subsets. For co-occurrence clustering, repertoires with fewer than 30,000 or more than 120,000 public chains were excluded, along with five repertoires with anomalous nucleotide sharing. TCRdb obtained this table from immuneACCESS and retained in-frame rearrangements with V and J assigned. These tables miss some clones; where compared with another copy, unresolved V genes account for less than half of the shortfall, and the remainder is unexplained. V and J calls and clone size are those listed in that table; D and trimming were worked out from the DNA. For this sample the table gives over 65,000 clones, of which roughly four fifths were detected only once. Approximately 7% of the sample is held by the ten biggest clonotypes.

Measured from the cysteine to the phenylalanine, the CDR3 is 15 residues long. This entry keeps only the CDR3 DNA: 45 bases, framed from base 1. V is shortened by 5 bases, J by 0 bases, and the region joining them spans 13 bases. CDR1 and CDR2 are drawn from the germline V gene: SGHTA, FQGNSA. The cohort was made up of approximately 670 healthy bone marrow donors. At the time of sampling, all cohort members were nominally healthy, though unrecorded immune exposures were likely present. The donor was CMV seropositive and belonged to the group of 270 or so seropositive cohort members. Every donor gave a peripheral blood sample, and the peripheral blood mononuclear cells from that sample were used for TCR beta sequencing. Genomic DNA was extracted from the blood cell samples with the Qiagen DNeasy Blood Extraction Kit. With regard to this clone: Its antigen remains undetermined. Per-nucleotide qualities are absent, and no much larger clonotype sits a single base away.

Sample: PBMCs. The sequence derives from a woman aged 30 to 39 in good health and CMV-seropositive. This receptor chain uses TRBV7-2 and TRBJ1-2; 6 matching bases give a weak D call of TRBD1. The CDR3 reads CASSPRTDPNYGYTF. The DNA reads TGTGCCAGCAGCCCAAGGACAGACCCTAACTATGGCTACACCTTC.